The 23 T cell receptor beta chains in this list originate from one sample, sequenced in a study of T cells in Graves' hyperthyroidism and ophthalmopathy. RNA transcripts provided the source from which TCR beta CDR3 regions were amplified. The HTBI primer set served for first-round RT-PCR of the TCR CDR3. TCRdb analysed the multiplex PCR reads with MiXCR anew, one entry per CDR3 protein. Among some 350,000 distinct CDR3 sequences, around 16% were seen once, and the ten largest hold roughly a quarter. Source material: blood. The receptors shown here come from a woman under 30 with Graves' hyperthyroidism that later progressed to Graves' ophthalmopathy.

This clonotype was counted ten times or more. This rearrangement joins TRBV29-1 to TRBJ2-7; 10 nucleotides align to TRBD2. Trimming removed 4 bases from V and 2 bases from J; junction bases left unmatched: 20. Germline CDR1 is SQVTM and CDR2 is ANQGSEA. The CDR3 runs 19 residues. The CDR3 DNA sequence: TGCAGCGTTGCAGCTACCTTCTTCGCCGGGACTAGCGTTACCTACGAGCAGTACTTC. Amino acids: CSVAATFFAGTSVTYEQYF.

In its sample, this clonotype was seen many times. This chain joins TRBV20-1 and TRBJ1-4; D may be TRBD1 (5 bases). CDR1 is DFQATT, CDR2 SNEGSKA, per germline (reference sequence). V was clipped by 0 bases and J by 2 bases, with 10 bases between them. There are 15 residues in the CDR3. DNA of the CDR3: TGCAGTGCTAGAGATAGCGCAGGGACTAATGAAAAACTGTTTTTT. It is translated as CSARDSAGTNEKLFF.

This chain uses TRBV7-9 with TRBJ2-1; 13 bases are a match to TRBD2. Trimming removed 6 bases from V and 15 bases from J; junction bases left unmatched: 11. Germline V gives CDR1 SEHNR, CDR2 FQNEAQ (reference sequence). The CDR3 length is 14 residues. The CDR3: CASSQRLAGGWVFF. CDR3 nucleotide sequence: TGTGCCAGCAGTCAAAGACTAGCGGGAGGCTGGGTGTTCTTC.

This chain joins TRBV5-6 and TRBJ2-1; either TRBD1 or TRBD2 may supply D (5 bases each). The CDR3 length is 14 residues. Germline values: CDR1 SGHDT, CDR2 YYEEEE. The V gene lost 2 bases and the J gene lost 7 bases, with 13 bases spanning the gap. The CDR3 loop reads CASSFSPGTNEQFF. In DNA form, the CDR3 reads TGTGCCAGCAGCTTCAGCCCCGGGACGAATGAGCAGTTCTTC.

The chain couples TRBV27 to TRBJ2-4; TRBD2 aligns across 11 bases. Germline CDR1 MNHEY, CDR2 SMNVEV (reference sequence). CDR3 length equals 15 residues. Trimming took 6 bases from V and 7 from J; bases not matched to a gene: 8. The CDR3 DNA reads TGTGCCAGCAGACCCATTAGCGGGAGGGCGAACATTCAGTACTTC. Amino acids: CASRPISGRANIQYF.

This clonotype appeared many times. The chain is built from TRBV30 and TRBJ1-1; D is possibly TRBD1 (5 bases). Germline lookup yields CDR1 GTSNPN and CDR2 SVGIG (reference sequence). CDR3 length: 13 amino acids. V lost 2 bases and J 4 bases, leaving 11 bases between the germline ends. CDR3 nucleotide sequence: TGTGCCTGGAGTTCGGGGGTTGTCACTGAAGCTTTCTTT. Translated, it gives CAWSSGVVTEAFF.

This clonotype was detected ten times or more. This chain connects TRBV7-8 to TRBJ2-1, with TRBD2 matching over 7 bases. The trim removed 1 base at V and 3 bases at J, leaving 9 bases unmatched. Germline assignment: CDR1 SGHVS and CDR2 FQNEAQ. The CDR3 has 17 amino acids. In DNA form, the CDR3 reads TGTGCCAGCAGCTTAGGTTCGGCGGGAGTAGTCTACAATGAGCAGTTCTTC. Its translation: CASSLGSAGVVYNEQFF.

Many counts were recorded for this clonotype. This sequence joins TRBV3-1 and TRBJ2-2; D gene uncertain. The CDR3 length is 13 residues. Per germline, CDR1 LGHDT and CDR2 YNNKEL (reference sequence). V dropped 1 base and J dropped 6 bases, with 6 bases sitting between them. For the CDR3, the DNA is TGTGCCAGCAGCCAAGTCTTTGCCGGGGAGCTGTTTTTT. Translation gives CASSQVFAGELFF.

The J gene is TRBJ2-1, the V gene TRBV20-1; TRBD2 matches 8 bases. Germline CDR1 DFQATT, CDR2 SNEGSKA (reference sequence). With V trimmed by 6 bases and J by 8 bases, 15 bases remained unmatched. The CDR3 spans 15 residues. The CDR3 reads CSATPQSGSGYEQFF. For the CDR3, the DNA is TGCAGTGCCACCCCCCAAAGCGGGAGTGGGTATGAGCAGTTCTTC.

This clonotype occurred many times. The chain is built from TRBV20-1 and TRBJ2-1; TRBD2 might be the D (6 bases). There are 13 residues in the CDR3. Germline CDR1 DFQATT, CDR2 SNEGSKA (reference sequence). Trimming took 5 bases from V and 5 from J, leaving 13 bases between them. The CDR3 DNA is TGCAGTGCTGGCCGGGACTTCAACAATGAGCAGTTCTTC. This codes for CSAGRDFNNEQFF.

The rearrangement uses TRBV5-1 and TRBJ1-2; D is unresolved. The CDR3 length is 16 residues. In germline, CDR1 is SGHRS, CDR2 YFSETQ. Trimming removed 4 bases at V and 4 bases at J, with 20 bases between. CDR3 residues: CASSPERHQPSYGYTF. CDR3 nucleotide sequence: TGCGCCAGCAGCCCCGAACGCCATCAGCCTAGCTATGGCTACACCTTC.

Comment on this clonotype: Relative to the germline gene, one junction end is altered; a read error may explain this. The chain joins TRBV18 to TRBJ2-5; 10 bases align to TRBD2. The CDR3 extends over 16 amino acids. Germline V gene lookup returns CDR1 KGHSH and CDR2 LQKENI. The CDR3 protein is CASSPTSGISQETQCF. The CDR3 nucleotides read TGTGCCAGCTCACCAACTAGCGGGATATCCCAAGAGACCCAGTGCTTC.

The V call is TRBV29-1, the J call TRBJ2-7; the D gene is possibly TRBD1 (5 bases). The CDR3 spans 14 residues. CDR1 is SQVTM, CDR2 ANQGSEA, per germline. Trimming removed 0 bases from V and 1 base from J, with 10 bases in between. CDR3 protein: CSVEDEAGSYEQYF. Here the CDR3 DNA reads TGCAGCGTTGAAGATGAGGCAGGGTCCTACGAGCAGTACTTC.

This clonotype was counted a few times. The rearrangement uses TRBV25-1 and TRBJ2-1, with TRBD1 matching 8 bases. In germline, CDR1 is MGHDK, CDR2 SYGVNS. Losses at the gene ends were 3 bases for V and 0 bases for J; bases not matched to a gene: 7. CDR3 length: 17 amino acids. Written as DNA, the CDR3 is TGTGCCAGCAGTGATTCCACAGGGGGGAGCTCCTACAATGAGCAGTTCTTC. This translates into CASSDSTGGSSYNEQFF. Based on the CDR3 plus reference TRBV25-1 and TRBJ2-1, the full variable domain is EADIYQTPRYLVIGTGKKITLECSQTMGHDKMYWYQQDPGMELHLIHYSYGVNSTEKGDLSSESTVSRIRTEHFPLTLESARPSHTSQYLCASSDSTGGSSYNEQFFGPGTRLTVL.

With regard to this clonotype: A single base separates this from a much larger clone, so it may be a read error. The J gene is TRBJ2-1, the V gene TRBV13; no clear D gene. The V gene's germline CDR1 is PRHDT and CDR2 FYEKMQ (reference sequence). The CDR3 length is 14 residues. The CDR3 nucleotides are TGTGCCAGCAAGGTATCGCCGAGTCGCGATGAGCGGTTCTTC. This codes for CASKVSPSRDERFF.

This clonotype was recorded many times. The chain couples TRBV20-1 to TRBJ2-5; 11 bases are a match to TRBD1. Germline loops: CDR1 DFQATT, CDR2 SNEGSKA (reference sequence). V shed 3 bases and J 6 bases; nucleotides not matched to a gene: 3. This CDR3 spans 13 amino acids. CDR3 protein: CSASRTGGQTQYF. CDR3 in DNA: TGCAGTGCTAGCAGGACAGGGGGCCAGACCCAGTACTTC.

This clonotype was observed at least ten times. The CDR3 DNA follows: TGTGCCAGCTCAGTACAAGTACAAGAGACCCAGTACTTC. Its translation: CASSVQVQETQYF. The chain employs TRBV18 and TRBJ2-5; no firm D call. The V gene's germline CDR1 is KGHSH and CDR2 LQKENI. Between the trimmed V and J ends, which lost 5 bases and 2 bases, there was a span of 9 bases. The CDR3 runs to 13 residues. The full variable domain, its missing parts supplied by reference TRBV18 and TRBJ2-5, is NAGVMQNPRHLVRRRGQEARLRCSPMKGHSHVYWYRQLPEEGLKFMVYLQKENIIDESGMPKERFSAEFPKEGPSILRIQQVVRGDSAAYFCASSVQVQETQYFGPGTRLLVL.

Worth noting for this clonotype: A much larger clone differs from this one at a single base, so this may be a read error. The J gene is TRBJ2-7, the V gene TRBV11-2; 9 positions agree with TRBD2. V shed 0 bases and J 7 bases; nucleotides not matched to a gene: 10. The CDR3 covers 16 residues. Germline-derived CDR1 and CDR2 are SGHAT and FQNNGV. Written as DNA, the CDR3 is TGTGCCAGCAGCTTAGATAGGGCGGGAGGGCCTAGGGAGCAGTACTTC. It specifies CASSLDRAGGPREQYF.

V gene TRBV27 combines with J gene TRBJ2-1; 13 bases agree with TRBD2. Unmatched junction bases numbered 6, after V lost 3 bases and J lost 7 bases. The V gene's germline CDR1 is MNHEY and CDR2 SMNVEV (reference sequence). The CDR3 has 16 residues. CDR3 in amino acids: CASSFSRTSGRNEQFF. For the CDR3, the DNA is TGTGCCAGCAGTTTTTCCCGGACTAGCGGGAGAAATGAGCAGTTCTTC.

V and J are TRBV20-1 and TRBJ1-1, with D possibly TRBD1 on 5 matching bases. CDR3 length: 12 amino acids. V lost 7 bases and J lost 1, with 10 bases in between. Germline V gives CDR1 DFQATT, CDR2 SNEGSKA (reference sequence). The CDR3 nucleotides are TGCAGTGGGGTTGACAGGAACACTGAAGCTTTCTTT. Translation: CSGVDRNTEAFF.

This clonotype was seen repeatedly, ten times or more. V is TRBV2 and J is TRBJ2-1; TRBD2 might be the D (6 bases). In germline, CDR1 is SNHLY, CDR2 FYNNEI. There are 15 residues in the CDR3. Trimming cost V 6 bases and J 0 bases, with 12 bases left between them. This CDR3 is CASRSSGGSYNEQFF. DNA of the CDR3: TGTGCCAGCAGAAGTTCCGGGGGCTCCTACAATGAGCAGTTCTTC.

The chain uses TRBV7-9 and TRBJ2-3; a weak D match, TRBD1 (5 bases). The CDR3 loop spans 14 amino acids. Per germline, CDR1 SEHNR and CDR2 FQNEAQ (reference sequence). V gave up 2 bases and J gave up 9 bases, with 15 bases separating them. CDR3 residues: CASSLLGPGVTQYF. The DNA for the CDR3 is TGTGCCAGCAGCTTATTGGGGCCGGGCGTAACGCAGTATTTT.

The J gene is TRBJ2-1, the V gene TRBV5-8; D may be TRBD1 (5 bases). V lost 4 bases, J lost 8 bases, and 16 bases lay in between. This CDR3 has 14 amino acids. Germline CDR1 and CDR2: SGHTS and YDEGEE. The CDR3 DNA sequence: TGTGCCAGCAGCAGTTCTAGGGGCCGATATGAGCAGTTCTTC. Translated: CASSSSRGRYEQFF.